This TCR beta chain came from a study of T cells in Graves' hyperthyroidism and ophthalmopathy (dated by TCRdb to the late 2010s). General notes on the study: TCR V-J signatures able to tell the groups apart were searched for in a discovery cohort of approximately 95 patients, of whom over 40 had Graves' ophthalmopathy and about 60 had stable Graves' hyperthyroidism. The roughly 99 discovery patients were divided at random into training and test sets in a 7:3 ratio. According to the paper, TCR Vbeta CDR3 sequencing was carried out on 135 peripheral blood samples, which came from 40 to 45 ophthalmopathy, approximately 78 hyperthyroidism and some 17 progressor patients. After blood sampling, hyperthyroidism patients were treated with methimazole at a starting dose of 30 mg daily, and ophthalmopathy patients were treated with high-dose intravenous methylprednisolone. An independent validation cohort of under 20 hyperthyroidism patients and 17 patients who later progressed to ophthalmopathy tested prospective prediction of ophthalmopathy. In about 6 Graves' hyperthyroidism patients, the study also compared T-cell repertoires from thyroid tissue with T-cell repertoires from blood. Overall study results and their limits: Most expanded thyroid clonotypes (frequency above 0.001) were also detected in blood, suggesting blood repertoires may reflect thyroid immune responses. A model built on a 13 V-J signature distinguished ophthalmopathy from stable hyperthyroidism, reaching roughly 88% sensitivity and 81.08% specificity in cross-validation and 80%/75% in testing. In validation, the model predicted progression to ophthalmopathy a median of roughly six months before onset, with around 70% sensitivity and just under 75% specificity. Sample size was not statistically predetermined, and investigators were not blinded to group allocation.

The germline V gene gives CDR1 as KGHDR and CDR2 as SFDVKD. The CDR3 contains 14 residues, cysteine and phenylalanine counted. Only the CDR3 region is kept as DNA, spanning 42 bases read in frame from base 1. Germline trimming: 2 bases from V, 6 bases from J; junction bases outside gene matches: 2. Patients with uncontrolled infections, other autoimmune diseases, pregnancy or lactation were excluded. Clinical symptoms, serum thyroxine and TRAb, thyroid ultrasound, and orbital computed tomography formed the basis for the diagnoses. Total RNA was extracted using Trizol reagent, and RNA quality was assessed on an Agilent 2100 Bioanalyzer. The TCR beta CDR3 regions were amplified from the RNA transcripts. For the first round of RT-PCR on the TCR CDR3, the HTBI primer set was used together with the Qiagen OneStep RT-PCR kit. Libraries were constructed in a second round of multiplex PCR, after which size selection and purification were carried out. The libraries were sequenced on an Illumina HiSeq2000 using paired-end 100 bp reads. As for the original processing: SOAPnuke was used to process the raw data, throwing out any read that contained adapters or uncalled bases, had a mean Phred below 15, or lacked an exact constant-primer or identifier match. High-quality paired reads were merged using COPE v1.2.5, and each unique nucleotide sequence was defined as a clonotype. Clonotypes were aligned to IMGT TRBV, TRBD and TRBJ reference segments using MiTCR v1.1. The analysis included only V-J combinations with a frequency above 0.0001, which together covered around 99% of the repertoires. A TCS score was defined as the ratio of F50 (clonal expansion) to E x V (chaos), with BLOSUM62-based TCRdist applied between CDR3 peptides within each V-J. Welch's t-statistics and random forest reduced roughly 530 V-J features to about 13, which were used in a naive Bayes classifier (R e1071). Thyroid-blood repertoire similarity was quantified with the Morisita-Horn index. TCRdb reworked the public reads: Q25 trimming with fastp, MiXCR clone assembly, productive beta chains retained. Every distinct CDR3 protein forms one entry, paired with its most common genes and DNA. The V and J calls and clone size come from TCRdb's table, not from the authors' own analysis. The sample table records about 700,000 distinct CDR3 sequences; approximately 42% of these occur just once. Approximately 7.2% of the sample goes to the ten largest clones.

Points on this clonotype: What this receptor recognizes is not known. One base away there is no much larger clone; base qualities are not given.

The sample was peripheral blood or thyroid tissue (not recorded which). This chain joins TRBV24-1 to TRBJ1-4; a stretch of 7 junction bases matches TRBD1. This TCR came from an adult man with Graves' disease, either hyperthyroidism or ophthalmopathy (not recorded which). The CDR3 protein is CATSDYTGDEKLFF. The bases read TGTGCCACCAGTGATTATACAGGGGATGAAAAACTGTTTTTT.